These 9 T cell receptor beta chains originate from one sample sequenced in a study of blood T cell repertoires in COVID-19. Method: immunoSEQ multiplex PCR; TCRdb's copy keeps in-frame clones and lacks some. Here the sample spans hundreds of thousands of clones, roughly 88% being singletons. Material: peripheral blood. The receptors were gathered from a woman in her 50s with active or convalescent COVID-19.

V and J are TRBV28 and TRBJ1-5; the D is unclear. Trimming left V 5 bases short and J 4 bases short, with 12 bases between. Germline-derived CDR1 and CDR2 are MDHEN and SYDVKM. CDR3 length: 14 amino acids. This chain's CDR3 is CASSLVRRNQPQHF. CDR3 in DNA: TGTGCCAGCAGTCTTGTCCGGAGGAATCAGCCCCAGCATTTT.

This chain joins TRBV19 and TRBJ1-2; 7 nucleotides align to TRBD1. The CDR3 spans 15 residues. Trimming took 1 base from V and 8 from J; bases not matched to a gene: 10. Germline V lookup: CDR1 LNHDA, CDR2 SQIVND (reference sequence). In DNA, the CDR3 is TGTGCCAGTAGTATAGGCGGCGAGGGGGCGGGCGGCTACACCTTC. Protein sequence: CASSIGGEGAGGYTF.

This rearrangement joins TRBV12-3 or TRBV12-4 to TRBJ1-1; 8 bases agree with TRBD1. This CDR3 is 13 amino acids long. The V segment lost 5 bases and the J segment 4 bases; nucleotides outside the gene matches: 3. The CDR3 sequence: CASSPQGGTEAFF. The CDR3 DNA follows: TGTGCCAGCAGTCCACAGGGGGGCACTGAAGCTTTCTTT.

The CDR3 nucleotides are TGTGCCAGCGGCGGAGGACAGGGGTACAATGAGCAGTTCTTC. Translating it yields CASGGGQGYNEQFF. The chain carries TRBV9 and TRBJ2-1; TRBD1 matches 9 bases. CDR3 length equals 14 residues. The ends lost 7 bases at V and 4 bases at J; junction bases unmatched: 6. CDR1 and CDR2 (germline): SGDLS, YYNGEE.

This clone has only one observation. This chain connects TRBV6-6 to TRBJ1-1; 7 bases map to TRBD1. J gave up 5 bases and V 6 bases, and 12 bases lay outside the gene matches. The V gene's germline CDR1 is MNHNY and CDR2 SVGAGI (reference sequence). The length of the CDR3 is 15 residues. The CDR3 DNA follows: TGTGCCAGCAGGCCGCGACAGGGAAGTGTAACTGAAGCTTTCTTT. It yields the protein CASRPRQGSVTEAFF.

This chain joins TRBV28 and TRBJ1-4; no definite D call. The germline V and J ends were trimmed by 2 bases and 4 bases, with 11 bases remaining between them. Looked up from germline, CDR1 is MDHEN and CDR2 is SYDVKM. This CDR3 is built from 15 residues. The CDR3 sequence is CASSLMAGLNEKLFF. The CDR3 DNA follows: TGTGCCAGCAGTTTAATGGCAGGACTTAATGAAAAACTGTTTTTT.

This chain links TRBV11-2 with TRBJ1-1; weak D call: TRBD1 (5 bases). Germline values: CDR1 SGHAT, CDR2 FQNNGV. The V and J ends lost 4 bases and 7 bases respectively, with 16 bases between them. This CDR3 contains 14 residues. CDR3 coding DNA: TGTGCCAGCAGCTCCCCCCGGGGGGGGATTGAAGCTTTCTTT. Translation gives CASSSPRGGIEAFF.

The rearrangement joins TRBV2 to TRBJ2-5; 11 bases fit TRBD2. This CDR3 has 13 residues. The junction had 4 bases not matched to a gene; V was cut back by 8 bases and J by 5 bases. Per germline, CDR1 SNHLY and CDR2 FYNNEI. CDR3 loop: CASRSGGAETQYF. The CDR3 nucleotides read TGTGCCAGCCGTAGCGGGGGGGCGGAGACCCAGTACTTC.

The chain combines TRBV7-9 with TRBJ1-6, with D hard to call. Germline CDR1 reads SEHNR; CDR2 reads FQNEAQ (reference sequence). Trimming took 1 base from V and 14 from J, leaving 9 bases between them. This CDR3 region has 12 residues. CDR3 residues: CASSLELRTLHF. The CDR3 nucleotides are TGTGCCAGCAGCTTAGAGTTGCGGACCCTCCACTTT.